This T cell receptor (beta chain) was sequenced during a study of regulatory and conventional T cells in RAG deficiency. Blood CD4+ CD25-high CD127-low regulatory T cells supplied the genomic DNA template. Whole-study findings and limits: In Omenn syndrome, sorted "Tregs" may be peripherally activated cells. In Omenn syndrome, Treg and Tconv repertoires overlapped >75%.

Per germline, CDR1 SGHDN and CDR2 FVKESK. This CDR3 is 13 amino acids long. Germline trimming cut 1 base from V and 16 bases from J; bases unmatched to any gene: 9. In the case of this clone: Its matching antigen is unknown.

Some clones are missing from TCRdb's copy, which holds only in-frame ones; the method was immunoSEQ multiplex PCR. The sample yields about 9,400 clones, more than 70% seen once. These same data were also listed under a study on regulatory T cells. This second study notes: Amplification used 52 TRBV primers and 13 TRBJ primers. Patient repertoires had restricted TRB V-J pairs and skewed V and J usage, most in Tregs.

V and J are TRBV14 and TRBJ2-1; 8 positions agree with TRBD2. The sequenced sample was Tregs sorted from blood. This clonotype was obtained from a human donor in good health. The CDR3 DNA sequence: TGTGCCAGCAGCCAAGCGGCCGGGACTAGTTTTTTCTTC. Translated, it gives CASSQAAGTSFFF.